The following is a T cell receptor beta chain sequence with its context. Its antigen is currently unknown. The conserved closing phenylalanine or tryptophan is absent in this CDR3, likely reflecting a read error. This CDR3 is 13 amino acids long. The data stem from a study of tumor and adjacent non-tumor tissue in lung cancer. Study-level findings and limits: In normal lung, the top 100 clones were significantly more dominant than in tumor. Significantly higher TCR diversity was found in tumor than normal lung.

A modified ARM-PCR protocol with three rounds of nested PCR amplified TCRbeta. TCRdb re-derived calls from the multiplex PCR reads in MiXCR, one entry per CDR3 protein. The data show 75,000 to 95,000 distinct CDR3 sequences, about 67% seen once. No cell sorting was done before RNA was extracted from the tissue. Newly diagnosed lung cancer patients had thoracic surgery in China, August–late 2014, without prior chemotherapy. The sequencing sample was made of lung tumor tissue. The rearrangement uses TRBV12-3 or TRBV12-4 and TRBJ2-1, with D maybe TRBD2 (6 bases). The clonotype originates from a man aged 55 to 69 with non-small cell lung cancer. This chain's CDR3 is CASSLGGGDEQFS. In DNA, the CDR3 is TGTGCCAGTAGTTTGGGGGGTGGAGATGAGCAGTTCTCC.